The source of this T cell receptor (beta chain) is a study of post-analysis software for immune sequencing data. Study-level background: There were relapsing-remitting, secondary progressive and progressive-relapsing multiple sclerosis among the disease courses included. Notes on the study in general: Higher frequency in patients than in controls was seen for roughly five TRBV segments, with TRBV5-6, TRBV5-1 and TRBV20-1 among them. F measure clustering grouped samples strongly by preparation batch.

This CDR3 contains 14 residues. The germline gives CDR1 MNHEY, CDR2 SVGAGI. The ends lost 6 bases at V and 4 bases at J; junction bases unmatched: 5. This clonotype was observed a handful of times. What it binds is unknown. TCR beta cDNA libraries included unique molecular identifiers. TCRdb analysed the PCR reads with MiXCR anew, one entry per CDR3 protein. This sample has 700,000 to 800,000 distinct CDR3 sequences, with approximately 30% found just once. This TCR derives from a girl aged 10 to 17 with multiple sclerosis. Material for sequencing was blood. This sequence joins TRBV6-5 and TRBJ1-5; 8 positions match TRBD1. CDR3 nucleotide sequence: TGTGCCAGCAGAACGACAGGGGAAAATCAGCCCCAGCATTTT. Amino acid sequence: CASRTTGENQPQHF.